This T cell receptor (beta chain) is drawn from a study of T cell responses to AZD1222 COVID-19 vaccine. Produced via immunoSEQ multiplex PCR; TCRdb's table is partial and in-frame only. The sample carries approximately 110,000 clones, roughly 90% recorded once. Study-wide results and caveats: Repertoires were obtained solely post-peak T cell response.

V was trimmed by 1 base and J by 1 base, leaving 11 bases between them. Germline CDR1 reads GTSNPN; CDR2 reads SVGIG (reference sequence). The CDR3 covers 14 residues. Concerning this clone: No antigen is known for it.

This material consisted of peripheral blood, taken on day 0 of AZD1222 vaccination. The sequence came from an adult in good health. V and J are TRBV30 and TRBJ2-7; possible D gene TRBD2, 7 bases. The CDR3, as DNA: TGTGCCTGGAGTGGTGGGGGGGCATCCTACGAGCAGTACTTC. Its protein is CAWSGGGASYEQYF.